This TCR beta chain was profiled in a study of blood T cell repertoires in COVID-19. V dropped 4 bases and J dropped 9; count of bases not matched to a gene: 4. This CDR3 spans 13 amino acids. Authors' analysis steps: Reference gene primers were amplified, and this amplification served to estimate nucleated cell counts. The protocol was immunoSEQ multiplex PCR, while the TCRdb copy is restricted to in-frame clones and leaves out a portion. V, J and clone size are taken as reported in that table, and D and trimming were inferred from the DNA itself. The sample includes more than 350,000 clones, 80% to 90% of them seen just once. In Cohort 3, a recovered donor had either two negative PCRs, clearance, or symptom resolution.

This clonotype was obtained from a man aged 18 to 29 who had recovered from COVID-19. Input material: PBMCs or T cells enriched from blood (not recorded which). The gene calls are TRBV12-3 or TRBV12-4 and TRBJ1-5, with 9 nucleotides matching TRBD1. The CDR3 protein is CASSSTDRGPQHF. CDR3 DNA sequence: TGTGCCAGCAGTTCTACGGACAGGGGGCCCCAGCATTTT.